These 26 T cell receptor beta chains were sequenced from one sample in a study of blood T cell repertoires in COVID-19. Some clones are missing from TCRdb's copy, which holds only in-frame ones; the method was immunoSEQ multiplex PCR. The top ten hold approximately 4.1% of the sample, which has about 290,000 clones, around four fifths seen once. The sample comprised peripheral blood. These receptors were obtained from a woman aged 50 to 65 with active or convalescent COVID-19.

There are a few counts of this clone. This sequence joins TRBV5-5 and TRBJ2-3; D is undetermined. The CDR3 runs to 15 residues. Germline V lookup: CDR1 SGHKS, CDR2 YYEKEE (reference sequence). V lost 5 bases, J lost 0 bases, and 13 bases lay in between. The CDR3 coding sequence is TGTGCCAGCAGGCCTATGGGCCCTAGCACAGATACGCAGTATTTT. This encodes CASRPMGPSTDTQYF.

The rearrangement uses TRBV19 and TRBJ2-5; perhaps TRBD1 as D (6 bases). CDR1 is LNHDA, CDR2 SQIVND, per germline (reference sequence). The CDR3 length is 14 residues. The V end was cut by 5 bases, the J end by 4 bases, with 14 bases between. CDR3 loop: CASSPRQERETQYF. The CDR3 nucleotides read TGTGCCAGTAGTCCCCGACAGGAGCGAGAGACCCAGTACTTC.

The chain is built from TRBV12-3 or TRBV12-4 and TRBJ2-3; no reliable D call. CDR3 length: 12 amino acids. Deletions cut 2 bases from V and 4 bases from J, with 4 bases between. The CDR3 here is CASSLRADTQYF. The CDR3 DNA reads as TGTGCCAGCAGTTTACGGGCAGATACGCAGTATTTT.

This clone was recorded only once. This sequence joins TRBV4-1 and TRBJ1-3; no reliable D call. The CDR3 covers 14 residues. CDR1 is MGHRA, CDR2 YSYEKL, per germline. V lost 0 bases to trimming and J lost 3 bases, with 6 bases between them. The CDR3: CASSQETFGNTIYF. The CDR3 coding sequence is TGCGCCAGCAGCCAAGAGACATTTGGAAACACCATATATTTT.

The rearrangement joins TRBV4-2 to TRBJ2-7, with 7 bases identical to TRBD2. CDR1 and CDR2 (germline): LGHNA, YNFKEQ. CDR3 length: 16 amino acids. J gave up 1 base and V 1 base, and 7 bases lay outside the gene matches. CDR3 sequence reads: CASSQGPAGISYEQYF. The DNA for the CDR3 is TGTGCCAGCAGCCAAGGTCCAGCGGGGATATCCTACGAGCAGTACTTC.

This clone has only a few counts. CDR3: CASSFPRPGQGDTGELFF. The CDR3 coding sequence is TGTGCCAGCAGTTTCCCCAGGCCGGGACAGGGGGACACCGGGGAGCTGTTTTTT. V gene TRBV27 combines with J gene TRBJ2-2; 11 bases fit TRBD1. The CDR3 is made up of 18 amino acids. Germline V gene lookup returns CDR1 MNHEY and CDR2 SMNVEV (reference sequence). V was clipped by 3 bases and J by 3 bases; unmatched bases: 9.

CDR3 loop: CASSYLQGGAFF. The CDR3 DNA reads TGTGCCAGCAGCTACCTACAGGGGGGAGCTTTCTTT. The V and J genes are TRBV3-1 (or the pseudogene TRBV3-2) and TRBJ1-1; the match to TRBD1 covers 8 bases. J lost 10 bases, V lost 5 bases, and 6 bases had no gene match. Germline loops: CDR1 LGHDT, CDR2 YNNKEL (reference sequence). The CDR3 is made up of 12 amino acids.

This clone was observed a single time. A junction boundary mismatches the germline segment, possibly from a read error. Other DNA sequences in the sample encode the same CDR3. This chain connects TRBV6-5 to TRBJ2-1; 8 bases fit TRBD1. Germline V CDR1 and CDR2: MNHEY, SVGAGI. The CDR3 is 14 amino acids. This CDR3 is CASRGQGTYNEQFF. CDR3 nucleotides: TGTGCTAGCAGAGGACAGGGTACCTACAATGAGCAGTTCTTC.

This rearrangement joins TRBV24-1 to TRBJ2-1; 9 nucleotides line up with TRBD1. The CDR3 spans 17 residues. Germline assignment: CDR1 KGHDR and CDR2 SFDVKD. J gave up 5 bases and V 2 bases, and 9 bases lay outside the gene matches. The CDR3 DNA reads TGTGCCACCAGTGATTACCGGGACAGGGAAAGGGACAATGAGCAGTTCTTC. This translates into CATSDYRDRERDNEQFF.

The chain has TRBV11-1 and TRBJ2-7; a possible D gene is TRBD2 (6 bases). Germline loops: CDR1 SGHAT, CDR2 FQDESV (reference sequence). This CDR3 has 15 amino acids. The V end was cut by 2 bases, the J end by 0 bases, with 11 bases between. CDR3 region: CASSLSGGGSYEQYF. For the CDR3, the DNA is TGTGCCAGCAGCTTATCCGGGGGAGGCTCCTACGAGCAGTACTTC.

The chain is built from TRBV21-1 and TRBJ2-5; TRBD2 is the table's D call and was not checked against the DNA. TRBV21-1 is a pseudogene. The CDR3 loop spans 17 amino acids. CDR3 coding DNA: TGTGCCAGCAGCATGAGGGAGGGATCTCGGACGTGGGAGACCCAGTACTTC. Translated, it gives CASSMREGSRTWETQYF.

The chain uses TRBV28 and TRBJ1-2, with 8 bases that match TRBD1. The length of the CDR3 is 18 residues. V lost 3 bases and J lost 2; bases outside the gene matches: 14. The germline gives CDR1 MDHEN, CDR2 SYDVKM. CDR3 DNA: TGTGCCAGCAGTTTGACAGGGGCCCTTATAGATATGAACTATGGCTACACCTTC. Its translation is CASSLTGALIDMNYGYTF.

This clone was found once. The CDR3: CASSIVGGGRQPQHF. CDR3 nucleotide sequence: TGTGCCAGTAGTATAGTCGGGGGAGGGCGACAGCCCCAGCATTTT. This rearrangement joins TRBV19 to TRBJ1-5; weak D call: TRBD1 (5 bases). The CDR3 is made up of 15 amino acids. The ends were cut back, 1 base at V and 7 bases at J, with 14 bases in the middle. CDR1 and CDR2 (germline): LNHDA, SQIVND (reference sequence).

This clone turned up a few times. This chain uses TRBV15 with TRBJ1-2; 9 nucleotides align to TRBD1. CDR1 is LNHNV and CDR2 is YYDKDF in the germline V gene (reference sequence). CDR3 length equals 17 residues. V dropped 2 bases and J dropped 0; count of bases not matched to a gene: 7. CDR3 in amino acids: CATSRSKRTGANYGYTF. For the CDR3, the DNA is TGTGCCACCAGCAGATCCAAGAGGACAGGGGCTAACTATGGCTACACCTTC.

The chain joins TRBV3-1 (or the pseudogene TRBV3-2) to TRBJ1-1; the match to TRBD1 covers 9 bases. This CDR3 region has 15 residues. CDR1 is LGHDT and CDR2 is YNNKEL in the germline V gene (reference sequence). Trimming cost V 0 bases and J 2 bases; bases outside gene matches: 1. CDR3 DNA sequence: TGTGCCAGCAGCCAAGAGGGACAGGGTAACACTGAAGCTTTCTTT. This sequence encodes CASSQEGQGNTEAFF.

CDR3: CASRRTGANYGYTF. CDR3 nucleotides: TGTGCCAGCAGACGGACAGGGGCGAACTATGGCTACACCTTC. V is TRBV7-2 and J is TRBJ1-2; the match to TRBD1 covers 9 bases. V lost 6 bases and J lost 2; bases outside the gene matches: 4. Germline-derived CDR1 and CDR2 are SGHTA and FQGNSA. The CDR3 length is 14 residues.

V and J are TRBV5-1 and TRBJ1-2; 7 nucleotides match TRBD1. Germline trimming cut 2 bases from V and 8 bases from J; bases unmatched to any gene: 9. The CDR3 runs 14 residues. Germline CDR1 reads SGHRS; CDR2 reads YFSETQ. The CDR3 DNA sequence: TGCGCCAGCAGCTTCCGGGACAGCCGAGGCGGCTACACCTTC. It yields the protein CASSFRDSRGGYTF.

The V call is TRBV2, the J call TRBJ1-1, with 7 bases matching TRBD1. The CDR3 contains 14 residues. The germline gives CDR1 SNHLY, CDR2 FYNNEI. Unmatched junction bases numbered 7, after V lost 6 bases and J lost 3 bases. The CDR3 nucleotides read TGTGCCAGCAGCTCGACAGGGTGGGACACTGAAGCTTTCTTT. Protein: CASSSTGWDTEAFF.

The count of this clone is one. The chain is built from TRBV9 and TRBJ2-1; 8 positions match TRBD1. This CDR3 has 16 residues. V lost 4 bases, J lost 8 bases, and 14 bases stayed unmatched. Germline values: CDR1 SGDLS, CDR2 YYNGEE. CDR3 bases: TGTGCCAGCAGCATCAGCGGACAGGGTGGTTTTGATGAGCAGTTCTTC. It translates to CASSISGQGGFDEQFF.

The V call is TRBV30, the J call TRBJ2-7; 9 positions match TRBD2. The CDR3 runs to 15 residues. V gave up 3 bases and J gave up 0 bases; unmatched junction bases: 6. In germline, CDR1 is GTSNPN, CDR2 SVGIG (reference sequence). DNA of the CDR3: TGTGCCTGGAGGAGGGGGACTAGCTACTCCTACGAGCAGTACTTC. This gives the protein CAWRRGTSYSYEQYF.

The rearrangement joins TRBV7-2 to TRBJ1-2, with 7 bases matching TRBD1. The germline V gene has CDR1 SGHTA and CDR2 FQGNSA. CDR3 size: 14 residues. J lost 5 bases, V lost 4 bases, and 7 bases had no gene match. The CDR3 coding sequence is TGTGCCAGCAGCTCGACGACAGGGTCTTATGGCTACACCTTC. Translation gives CASSSTTGSYGYTF. The full variable domain, with the rest looked up from reference TRBV7-2 and TRBJ1-2, is GAGVSQSPSNKVTEKGKDVELRCDPISGHTALYWYRQSLGQGLEFLIYFQGNSAPDKSGLPSDRFSAERTGGSVSTLTIQRTQQEDSAVYLCASSSTTGSYGYTFGSGTRLTVV.

The CDR3 is CASSLGQGVHGYTF. The CDR3 DNA sequence: TGCGCCAGCAGCTTGGGACAGGGGGTCCATGGCTACACCTTC. The rearrangement links TRBV5-1 to TRBJ1-2; TRBD1 matches 9 bases. The CDR3 consists of 14 residues. After removal of 0 bases from V and 6 bases from J, the junction contained 3 bases not matched to a gene. CDR1 and CDR2 from the germline V gene are SGHRS and YFSETQ.

This clone was detected only a few times. The chain links TRBV5-4 to TRBJ1-2; possibly TRBD1 for D (6 bases). Trimming took off 5 bases at V and 8 bases at J, with 19 bases between the two ends. Germline lookup yields CDR1 SGHNT and CDR2 YYREEE (reference sequence). CDR3 length: 14 residues. As DNA, the CDR3 is TGTGCCAGCAGGCTAGGGGGAGGGGAGGTCGGCTACACCTTC. Amino acid sequence: CASRLGGGEVGYTF. Supplemented by reference TRBV5-4 and TRBJ1-2, the full variable domain reads ETGVTQSPTHLIKTRGQQVTLRCSSQSGHNTVSWYQQALGQGPQFIFQYYREEENGRGNFPPRFSGLQFPNYSSELNVNALELDDSALYLCASRLGGGEVGYTFGSGTRLTVV.

The CDR3 reads CASSEAVSGSTGRGQYF. The DNA for the CDR3 is TGTGCCAGCAGTGAAGCGGTTAGCGGGAGCACAGGGCGGGGGCAGTACTTC. The gene calls are TRBV6-1 and TRBJ2-7, with 9 bases that match TRBD2. The trim removed 0 bases at V and 9 bases at J, leaving 15 bases unmatched. The CDR3 length is 17 residues. The germline V gene encodes CDR1 MNHNS and CDR2 SASEGT.

The chain couples TRBV5-1 to TRBJ2-7, with a weak D call TRBD1 (6 bases). Between the trimmed V and J ends, which lost 2 bases and 2 bases, there was a span of 14 bases. The CDR3 contains 15 residues. Germline assignment: CDR1 SGHRS and CDR2 YFSETQ. The CDR3, as DNA: TGCGCCAGCAGCTTAGGTCAGGGGATCACCTACGAGCAGTACTTC. This encodes CASSLGQGITYEQYF.

The V call is TRBV30, the J call TRBJ1-2, with 7 positions matching TRBD1. Germline CDR1 reads GTSNPN; CDR2 reads SVGIG (reference sequence). The V gene end was trimmed by 4 bases and the J gene end by 4 bases; junction bases not matched to a gene: 6. The CDR3 loop spans 13 amino acids. Here the CDR3 reads CAWNQQGPYGYTF. In nucleotides, the CDR3 is TGTGCCTGGAATCAACAGGGGCCCTATGGCTACACCTTC.